This T cell receptor (beta chain) was recovered during a study of identical twins. Study-wide findings and caveats: There were fewer insertions in abundant cord blood beta clonotypes, but memory repertoires showed no such pattern.

CDR1 SEHNR and CDR2 FQNEAQ come from the germline V gene (reference sequence). This CDR3 spans 13 amino acids. V lost 7 bases to trimming and J lost 6 bases; unmatched junction nucleotides: 9. It was template switching that added a universal primer site, and there were unique molecular identifiers on the cDNA. One entry per CDR3 protein, called by TCRdb with MiXCR from the 5' RACE reads. Here the sample spans around 250,000 distinct CDR3 sequences, 6.5% to 9.5% being singletons. On this clonotype itself: Its cognate antigen is unknown.

The same specimen was also included in a second study, on yellow fever vaccine responses in identical twins.

This receptor was obtained from a woman aged 18-29 years in good health. The J gene is TRBJ2-7, the V gene TRBV7-9, with 7 bases fitting TRBD2. Sequencing used CD8+ T cells sorted from blood. Here the CDR3 reads CASMGGVVLEQYF. In DNA form, the CDR3 reads TGTGCCAGCATGGGGGGGGTAGTTCTCGAGCAGTACTTC.